The rows below give T cell receptor beta chains drawn from one sample of a study of T cells in Graves' hyperthyroidism and ophthalmopathy. TCRdb used MiXCR to reprocess the multiplex PCR reads, holding one entry per CDR3 protein. Among 650,000 to 800,000 distinct CDR3 sequences listed, about 45% were seen once. The sample comprised peripheral blood or thyroid tissue (not recorded which). The receptors originated from an adult man with Graves' disease, either hyperthyroidism or ophthalmopathy (not recorded which). Both conserved end residues are part of each CDR3. The D gene is left open where the match is weak. Clone size is shown for a subset of rows, as once, few, many or a class of expanded clone.

TRBJ2-2 TRBV7-2 - few CASSLGLGISYTGELFF TGTGCCAGCAGCTTAGGACTAGGAATAAGTTACACCGGGGAGCTGTTTTTT
TRBJ1-1 TRBV25-1 - many CASRGQLNTEAFF TGTGCCAGCCGCGGACAGCTGAACACTGAAGCTTTCTTT
TRBJ1-4 TRBV7-2 - - CASSWGLAGYNEKLFF TGTGCCAGCAGCTGGGGACTAGCGGGTTACAATGAAAAACTGTTTTTT
TRBJ1-5 TRBV20-1 - few CSASGQSNQPQHF TGCAGTGCTTCCGGACAGAGCAATCAGCCCCAGCATTTT
TRBJ1-2 TRBV7-8 TRBD1 many CASSDGQGEGYTF TGTGCCAGCAGCGATGGACAGGGGGAGGGCTACACCTTC
TRBJ1-3 TRBV7-7 - many CASSPGFVAGNTIYF TGTGCTAGCAGCCCAGGGTTTGTGGCTGGAAACACCATATATTTT
TRBJ1-4 TRBV6-4 TRBD1 - CASSDGQGGRTEKLFF TGTGCCAGCAGTGACGGACAGGGCGGTCGCACTGAAAAACTGTTTTTT
TRBJ1-5 TRBV20-1 TRBD1 - CSARETRRQGAEGNQPQHF TGCAGTGCTAGAGAAACCCGTCGACAGGGGGCGGAAGGCAATCAGCCCCAGCATTTT
TRBJ1-1 TRBV5-4 - - CASSRMGAEAFF TGTGCCAGCTCGCGGATGGGGGCTGAAGCTTTCTTT
TRBJ2-7 TRBV7-9 TRBD2 - CASTFGLAGTYEQYF TGTGCCAGCACCTTCGGACTAGCGGGGACCTACGAGCAGTACTTC
TRBJ1-5 TRBV9 - few CASSVATRGHYSNQPQHF TGTGCCAGCAGCGTAGCTACGAGAGGACACTACAGCAATCAGCCCCAGCATTTT
TRBJ1-1 TRBV5-1 TRBD1 - CASSWGQGTSKNTEAFF TGCGCCAGCAGCTGGGGACAGGGAACCTCTAAAAACACTGAAGCTTTCTTT
TRBJ2-7 TRBV20-1 TRBD2 - CSASGTSGYEQYF TGCAGTGCTAGCGGGACTAGCGGCTACGAGCAGTACTTC
TRBJ1-1 TRBV12-3/TRBV12-4 - few CASSSRRGKGTPNTEAFF TGTGCCAGCAGCTCGAGAAGGGGGAAGGGCACCCCGAACACTGAAGCTTTCTTT
TRBJ2-5 TRBV29-1 - once CSVESGPQETQYF TGCAGCGTTGAATCCGGGCCGCAAGAGACCCAGTACTTC
TRBJ1-4 TRBV2 - - CASSEAHPSNEKLFF TGTGCCAGCAGTGAAGCGCACCCGTCTAATGAAAAACTGTTTTTT
TRBJ1-4 TRBV5-4 TRBD1 few CASSQGAGDKRRKLFF TGTGCCAGCAGCCAGGGGGCGGGGGACAAGAGGCGAAAACTGTTTTTT
TRBJ1-1 TRBV10-3 TRBD1 - CAIGQGGAEAFF TGTGCCATCGGACAGGGAGGGGCTGAAGCTTTCTTT
TRBJ2-1 TRBV19 - - CASRDLGQYNEQFF TGTGCCAGTAGGGACCTCGGGCAGTACAATGAGCAGTTCTTC
TRBJ1-4 TRBV7-9 - - CASSRTGSTEKLFF TGTGCCAGCAGCCGGACTGGATCTACTGAAAAACTGTTTTTT
TRBJ1-4 TRBV25-1 - many CASSRGWELFF TGTGCCAGCAGCCGGGGTTGGGAACTGTTTTTT
TRBJ2-5 TRBV29-1 - - CSVEDRSQGIGETQYF TGCAGCGTTGAAGATCGGTCTCAGGGGATCGGGGAGACCCAGTACTTC
TRBJ1-2 TRBV5-6 - many CASSRGDFGYTF TGTGCCAGCAGCCGAGGGGATTTCGGCTACACCTTC
TRBJ2-5 TRBV29-1 TRBD2 many CSGREGVETQYF TGCAGCGGACGGGAGGGGGTAGAGACCCAGTACTTC
TRBJ1-2 TRBV9 - - CASSGEQGHYGYTF TGTGCCAGCAGCGGCGAACAGGGACACTATGGCTACACCTTC
TRBJ1-2 TRBV5-1 TRBD1 - CASSLATGGDGYTF TGCGCCAGCAGCTTGGCTACAGGGGGCGATGGCTACACCTTC
TRBJ1-2 TRBV5-4 - once CASGLQGNYGYTF TGTGCCAGCGGTCTTCAGGGAAACTATGGCTACACCTTC
TRBJ2-7 TRBV7-6 TRBD1 - CASRETGTNEQYF TGTGCCAGCAGAGAGACAGGGACCAACGAGCAGTACTTC
TRBJ2-2 TRBV7-2 - - CASSLLPQSLNTGELFF TGTGCCAGCAGCCTATTACCTCAGTCTCTGAACACCGGGGAGCTGTTTTTT
TRBJ1-4 TRBV5-1 - - CASSLDLGLGKLFF TGCGCCAGCAGCTTGGATCTGGGGCTGGGAAAACTGTTTTTT
TRBJ1-4 TRBV2 - many CASSEDSGEKLFF TGTGCCAGCAGTGAAGACAGCGGCGAAAAACTGTTTTTT
TRBJ2-1 TRBV2 - - CASSSSGGEQFF TGTGCCAGCAGTAGTAGCGGCGGTGAGCAGTTCTTC
TRBJ1-5 TRBV6-5 - many CASTTDVNQPQHF TGTGCCAGCACCACGGATGTAAATCAGCCCCAGCATTTT
TRBJ2-2 TRBV19 TRBD2 few CASSRTSGSTTGELFF TGTGCCAGTAGTAGGACTAGCGGGAGTACCACCGGGGAGCTGTTTTTT
TRBJ1-3 TRBV6-6 - - CASRESGGTIYF TGTGCCAGCAGGGAATCGGGAGGCACCATATATTTT
TRBJ2-5 TRBV10-3 TRBD2 many CASGGGRQETQYF TGTGCCTCCGGGGGGGGCAGGCAAGAGACCCAGTACTTC
TRBJ2-5 TRBV12-3/TRBV12-4 TRBD2 - CASSHPAGVQETQYF TGTGCCAGCAGTCACCCCGCGGGGGTCCAAGAGACCCAGTACTTC
TRBJ1-5 TRBV7-2 - few CASSLEATQPQHF TGTGCCAGCAGCTTAGAAGCCACTCAGCCCCAGCATTTT
TRBJ2-7 TRBV19 - - CASSIWVDEQYF TGTGCCAGTAGTATTTGGGTGGACGAGCAGTACTTC
TRBJ2-7 TRBV11-2 - many CASSLGHRAIRF TGTGCCAGCAGCTTAGGACACCGGGCTATTCGATTC
TRBJ2-7 TRBV2 TRBD1 once CASSDVGTGGSYEQYF TGTGCCAGCAGTGATGTTGGGACAGGAGGCTCCTACGAGCAGTACTTC
TRBJ1-1 TRBV5-4 - - CASTTLQGPNTEAFF TGTGCCAGCACCACATTACAGGGCCCAAACACTGAAGCTTTCTTT
TRBJ1-6 TRBV12-3/TRBV12-4 TRBD1 few CASSRSGGSGPNSPLHF TGTGCCAGCAGTCGATCAGGGGGTTCCGGGCCGAATTCACCCCTCCACTTT
TRBJ2-3 TRBV7-9 TRBD2 - CASSLRASGTADTQYF TGTGCCAGCAGCTTAAGGGCTAGCGGGACCGCAGATACGCAGTATTTT
TRBJ1-5 TRBV6-5 - - CASRQGFSNQPQHF TGTGCCAGCAGACAGGGATTTAGCAATCAGCCCCAGCATTTT
TRBJ1-6 TRBV20-1 TRBD1 - CSAKGQGSPLHF TGCAGTGCTAAAGGACAGGGATCCCCCCTCCACTTT
TRBJ1-1 TRBV12-3/TRBV12-4 - few CASSFNQGPGEAFF TGTGCCAGCAGTTTCAATCAGGGGCCGGGTGAAGCTTTCTTT
TRBJ2-5 TRBV2 TRBD1 - CASSERDRVDETQYF TGTGCCAGCAGTGAACGGGACAGGGTGGATGAGACCCAGTACTTC
TRBJ2-7 TRBV11-2 TRBD2 few CASSSTSGGAFYEQYF TGTGCCAGCAGCTCAACTAGCGGGGGGGCCTTTTACGAGCAGTACTTC